Judged by abundance, the clone carrying this T cell receptor (beta chain) is medium-sized. This record comes from a study of T cell repertoires in aging, cancer and after chemotherapy. The template was genomic DNA from peripheral blood, not RNA. Multiplex touch-down PCR with TRB-A/B primers amplified rearranged V-D-J TRB sequences. Via MiXCR, TCRdb re-called the multiplex PCR reads, giving one row per CDR3 protein. The repertoire holds around 13,000 distinct CDR3 sequences, with around 21% as singletons. Germline V gene lookup returns CDR1 DFQATT and CDR2 SNEGSKA (reference sequence). CDR3 length equals 15 residues. J lost 5 bases, V lost 1 base, and 10 bases had no gene match.

The sequence derives from a human donor in good health. The chain employs TRBV20-1 and TRBJ1-2, with TRBD1 matching 7 bases. Sequenced input: blood. The CDR3 nucleotides read TGCAGTGCTAGAGGGGAAGGACAGGTTTCTTATGGCTACACCTTC. Protein sequence: CSARGEGQVSYGYTF.